The T cell receptor (beta chain) described here comes from a study of early T cells in non-severe SARS-CoV-2 infection (dated by TCRdb to about 2021). A note on the overall study: TCR sequencing used bulk RNA from unsorted whole blood, so alpha and beta chains could not be paired.

Set within a cohort of healthcare workers in London, UK, this nested case-control study involved weekly PCR testing of nasopharyngeal swabs along with blood sampling. Between 23 and 31 March 2020, the week of the UK lockdown, healthcare workers were enrolled and then followed up weekly for as long as 16 weeks. Libraries were constructed by 5' RACE. Reads for this sample came from a NextSeq 500. To correct for sequencing error and PCR bias, the TCR library protocol tagged individual cDNA molecules with unique molecular identifiers. Both TCR alpha and beta chains were sequenced, and tight co-correlation was observed between alpha and beta sequence abundances in each sample. The source study handled its data this way. Decombinator V4 was used to annotate the V gene, J gene and CDR3 of the TCR sequences. TCRs were defined as expanded if a significant change between any two time points was detected under a Poisson model with p below 0.0001. TCR abundances were normalised to the total number of TCRs sequenced in each sample and reported as counts per million. TRAV1-2 paired with TRAJ12, TRAJ20 or TRAJ33 defined MAIT TCRs, while TRAV10 paired with TRAJ18 defined iNKT TCRs. VDJdb, accessed on 1 November 2021, was searched for TCRs annotated for CMV, EBV and SARS-CoV-2, and TCRs annotated for more than one antigen were excluded. TCRdb's own reprocessing of the public reads used fastp at Q25 and MiXCR and kept productive beta chains. Identical CDR3 protein sequences are pooled into one entry, listed with their most common genes and DNA. TCRdb, not the original authors, processed these V and J calls. The sample contains 75,000 to 100,000 distinct CDR3 sequences, 14% of them found a single time. The ten top clones hold roughly 7% of the sample.

What the authors observed across the whole study: Matching against VDJdb was skewed toward anti-spike CD8 responses, likely underestimated virus-specific expansions, and missed private and CD4 specificities.

This clonotype was recorded a few times. Its recognized antigen is unknown. No base quality information exists; no much larger clone differs at one position. The V end gives up 3 bases and the J end 7 bases, leaving 9 bases in the junction not matched to a gene. Inclusive of the bounding cysteine and phenylalanine, the CDR3 is 15 residues long. The CDR3 DNA has 45 bases and is translated from base 1. CDR1 MNHEY and CDR2 SMNVEV were looked up in the germline V gene (reference sequence). This TCR derives from an adult who was a healthcare worker with PCR-confirmed SARS-CoV-2 infection or an uninfected control (not recorded which). Here the chain combines TRBV27 and TRBJ2-7; 10 central bases correspond to TRBD1. What was sequenced was whole blood. The bases read TGTGCCAGCAGTTTCCGACAGGGGGCTGTGGTTGAGCAGTACTTC. It is translated as CASSFRQGAVVEQYF.